This T cell receptor beta chain came from a study of spatial heterogeneity in lung cancer. Time point given: sample taken at primary tumor resection. TCRdb re-analysed the 5' RACE reads in MiXCR, keeping a single row per CDR3 protein. The table records 40,000 to 45,000 distinct CDR3 sequences, about 6.5% of them present only once. This clonotype came up many times. Germline CDR1 and CDR2: DFQATT and SNEGSKA (reference sequence). The CDR3 length is 13 residues. V was cut by 2 bases and J by 0 bases, with 2 bases left in between. This specimen consisted of PBMCs, obtained at surgery. The chain is built from TRBV20-1 and TRBJ2-6; D remains unclear. The sequence came from a female donor with early-stage non-small cell lung cancer. DNA of the CDR3: TGCAGTGCTAGAACCTCTGGGGCCAACGTCCTGACTTTC. Translated, it gives CSARTSGANVLTF.